The rows below give T cell receptor beta chains drawn from one sample of a study of radiotherapy plus CTLA-4 blockade in lung cancer. The method was immunoSEQ multiplex PCR; TCRdb's version includes in-frame clones alone and lacks a portion of them. In the table there are 70,000 to 90,000 clones, 60% to 85% of which are singletons. The specimen comprised peripheral blood, sampled from a patient treated with radiotherapy plus ipilimumab. These receptors all stem from a human donor with non-small cell lung cancer whose response to radiotherapy plus ipilimumab could not be evaluated. Some clones in this sample may be carry-over from other donors' samples. Each CDR3 is given with its conserved first and last residue. Each record gives: V gene, D gene, clone size, J gene, CDR3 protein, CDR3 DNA. A D gene is named only where the DNA matches it firmly. Some rows mark clone size as missing; the rest say once, few, many or name a class of expanded clone.

TRBV28	NA	NA	TRBJ1-5	CASRGGGQTNQPQHF	TGTGCCAGCAGGGGGGGTGGGCAGACTAATCAGCCCCAGCATTTT
TRBV5-1	NA	once	TRBJ1-4	CASSDPRADNEKLFF	TGCGCCAGCAGCGATCCCAGGGCGGATAATGAAAAACTGTTTTTT
TRBV28	TRBD1	NA	TRBJ1-1	CASSSWDSRTEAFF	TGTGCCAGCAGTTCCTGGGACAGTCGCACTGAAGCTTTCTTT
TRBV7-8	NA	NA	TRBJ2-7	CASSLSTGYEQYF	TGTGCCAGCAGCTTAAGTACAGGCTACGAGCAGTACTTC
TRBV5-1	TRBD1	NA	TRBJ1-1	CASSFLPGGSNTEAFF	TGCGCCAGCAGCTTCCTCCCAGGGGGCTCTAACACTGAAGCTTTCTTT
TRBV28	NA	NA	TRBJ2-7	CASSLFSEQYF	TGTGCCAGCAGTTTATTCTCCGAGCAGTACTTC
TRBV9	NA	NA	TRBJ2-7	CASSVGGSYAYEQYF	TGTGCCAGCAGCGTCGGAGGGAGCTACGCCTACGAGCAGTACTTC
TRBV7-2	NA	NA	TRBJ2-7	CASSLIPSGGYEQYF	TGTGCCAGCAGCTTAATCCCCAGTGGGGGCTACGAGCAGTACTTC
TRBV4-1	TRBD1	NA	TRBJ2-7	CASTWTGADEQYF	TGCGCCAGCACCTGGACAGGGGCCGACGAGCAGTACTTC
TRBV5-6	NA	once	TRBJ2-5	CASSLGPRVAGGETQYF	TGTGCCAGCAGCTTGGGCCCCCGGGTAGCCGGAGGGGAGACCCAGTACTTC
TRBV5-6	NA	NA	TRBJ2-2	CASRPGTNTGELFF	TGTGCCAGCAGGCCCGGGACGAACACCGGGGAGCTGTTTTTT
TRBV9	NA	NA	TRBJ2-5	CASSVSGDGTQYF	TGTGCCAGCAGCGTATCAGGGGACGGGACCCAGTACTTC
TRBV28	TRBD1	few	TRBJ2-7	CASSLYRGRHEQYF	TGTGCCAGCAGTTTGTACAGGGGGCGCCACGAGCAGTACTTC
TRBV5-5	TRBD2	NA	TRBJ2-5	CASSLAVAGGQETQYF	TGTGCCAGCAGCTTGGCGGTAGCGGGGGGCCAAGAGACCCAGTACTTC
TRBV18	NA	few	TRBJ1-2	CASSPDRSNGYTF	TGTGCCAGCTCACCCGACAGGAGCAATGGCTACACCTTC
TRBV11-1	NA	NA	TRBJ2-5	CASSLAGGRWETQYF	TGTGCCAGCAGCTTAGCTGGCGGTCGTTGGGAGACCCAGTACTTC
TRBV28	NA	NA	TRBJ1-5	CASRGRPYSNQPQHF	TGTGCCAGCAGAGGCAGGCCATATAGCAATCAGCCCCAGCATTTT
TRBV16	NA	NA	TRBJ1-1	CASSLLAGEGEAFF	TGTGCCAGCAGCCTCTTGGCAGGGGAAGGTGAAGCTTTCTTT
TRBV5-1	NA	NA	TRBJ2-1	CASNLAGSLYNEQFF	TGCGCCAGCAACCTGGCAGGAAGCCTATACAATGAGCAGTTCTTC
TRBV7-2	NA	NA	TRBJ1-4	CASSLATGSNEKLFF	TGTGCCAGCAGCTTAGCGACAGGTTCTAATGAAAAACTGTTTTTT
TRBV6-1	NA	NA	TRBJ1-1	CASSGQMNTEAFF	TGTGCCAGCAGTGGACAGATGAACACTGAAGCTTTCTTT
TRBV5-1	NA	NA	TRBJ2-1	CASSWERGREQFF	TGCGCCAGCAGCTGGGAAAGGGGCAGGGAGCAGTTCTTC
TRBV5-1	TRBD1	NA	TRBJ1-6	CASSLQSQGVNSPLHF	TGCGCCAGCAGCTTGCAATCACAGGGGGTTAATTCACCCCTCCACTTT
TRBV6-6	NA	NA	TRBJ1-2	CASTSEGRNDYGYTF	TGTGCCAGCACCTCGGAGGGCAGGAATGACTATGGCTACACCTTC
TRBV6-5	TRBD1	NA	TRBJ2-7	CASDPGQGLDEQYF	TGTGCCAGCGACCCGGGACAGGGGCTAGACGAGCAGTACTTC
TRBV7-2	NA	NA	TRBJ2-7	CASSLPYNRAYEQYF	TGTGCCAGCAGCTTACCCTACAACAGGGCCTACGAGCAGTACTTC
TRBV5-6	TRBD1	few	TRBJ1-2	CASGRDRGYGYTF	TGTGCCAGCGGCCGGGACAGGGGGTATGGCTACACCTTC
TRBV7-2	TRBD1	NA	TRBJ1-2	CASSLGTVDGYTF	TGTGCCAGCAGCCTCGGGACAGTTGATGGCTACACCTTC
TRBV7-9	NA	NA	TRBJ1-5	CATAGVGNQPQHF	TGTGCCACCGCGGGTGTGGGCAATCAGCCCCAGCATTTT
TRBV6-1	TRBD1	NA	TRBJ1-1	CASRGVMGQPEAFF	TGTGCCAGCAGAGGGGTTATGGGACAGCCTGAAGCTTTCTTT
TRBV7-9	NA	many	TRBJ1-4	CASSPPGTTNEKLFF	TGTGCCAGCAGCCCGCCGGGAACAACTAATGAAAAACTGTTTTTT
TRBV11-2	TRBD1	few	TRBJ2-5	CASTISGGRETQYF	TGTGCCAGCACCATTTCAGGGGGAAGAGAGACCCAGTACTTC
TRBV5-6	TRBD1	NA	TRBJ2-1	CASTRRGRNEQFF	TGTGCCTCAACCCGCAGGGGGCGGAATGAGCAGTTCTTC
TRBV5-6	NA	NA	TRBJ1-2	CASSFFTEPNYGYTF	TGTGCCAGCAGCTTCTTCACAGAACCTAACTATGGCTACACCTTC
TRBV10-2	NA	NA	TRBJ2-1	CASSEVSGSSYNEQFF	TGCGCCAGCAGTGAAGTGAGCGGTAGCTCCTACAATGAGCAGTTCTTC
TRBV27	TRBD2	NA	TRBJ2-5	CASTRVAGTSYEQHF	TGTGCCAGCACGCGAGTAGCGGGTACCTCCTACGAGCAGCACTTC
TRBV5-1	TRBD1	NA	TRBJ1-2	CASSLDRDYGYTF	TGCGCCAGCAGCTTAGACAGGGACTATGGCTACACCTTC
TRBV19	NA	few	TRBJ2-7	CASSPTGPDEQYF	TGTGCCAGTAGTCCGACGGGTCCTGACGAGCAGTACTTC
TRBV5-1	TRBD2	once	TRBJ2-7	CASRAGDSYEQYF	TGCGCCAGCCGAGCGGGGGACTCCTACGAGCAGTACTTC
TRBV5-5	NA	NA	TRBJ2-2	CASSLVPGNTGELFF	TGTGCCAGCAGCTTGGTCCCCGGGAACACCGGGGAGCTGTTTTTT
TRBV28	NA	NA	TRBJ2-7	CASSLSGLGEQYF	TGTGCCAGCAGTTTAAGCGGTCTTGGCGAGCAGTACTTC
TRBV7-3	TRBD1	few	TRBJ1-3	CASSSTGDGNTIYF	TGTGCCAGCAGCTCTACAGGGGATGGAAACACCATATATTTT
TRBV9	NA	NA	TRBJ2-2	CASTHGGGKNTGELFF	TGTGCCAGCACACATGGAGGGGGCAAAAACACCGGGGAGCTGTTTTTT
TRBV6-5	TRBD2	NA	TRBJ2-7	CASRLAGGDFYEQYF	TGTGCCAGCAGACTAGCGGGAGGGGACTTCTACGAGCAGTACTTC
TRBV6-1	NA	NA	TRBJ1-2	CASSEGAGPYGYTF	TGTGCCAGCAGTGAAGGGGCAGGCCCCTATGGCTACACCTTC
TRBV28	NA	NA	TRBJ1-5	CASSSALTPGLGQPQHF	TGTGCCAGCAGTTCGGCCCTGACTCCTGGGTTGGGTCAGCCCCAGCATTTT
TRBV19	NA	NA	TRBJ1-2	CASSLGAGAAVYGYTF	TGTGCCAGCTCACTGGGGGCCGGGGCCGCGGTCTATGGCTACACCTTC
TRBV5-4	NA	few	TRBJ2-1	CASSPDGGFSSYNEQFF	TGTGCCAGCAGCCCGGACGGCGGGTTCAGCTCCTACAATGAGCAGTTCTTC
TRBV5-1	TRBD1	NA	TRBJ2-2	CASGTGGTGELFF	TGCGCCAGCGGGACAGGGGGAACCGGGGAGCTGTTTTTT
TRBV6-5	NA	NA	TRBJ1-1	CASRSTGFTEAFF	TGTGCCAGCAGATCAACAGGGTTCACTGAAGCTTTCTTT
TRBV5-1	NA	NA	TRBJ2-3	CASSLMTVTDTQYF	TGCGCCAGCAGCCTCATGACAGTCACAGATACGCAGTATTTT
TRBV19	NA	NA	TRBJ2-2	CASSTRDKNTGELFF	TGTGCCAGTAGTACCCGGGACAAGAACACCGGGGAGCTGTTTTTT
TRBV30	NA	NA	TRBJ1-1	CAWGRGREGTEAFF	TGTGCCTGGGGAAGAGGTAGGGAGGGCACTGAAGCTTTCTTT
TRBV2	NA	NA	TRBJ1-3	CASRSNSQPGNTIYF	TGTGCCAGCAGGTCTAACAGCCAACCTGGAAACACCATATATTTT
TRBV28	TRBD2	few	TRBJ2-1	CASSFNPLGGENYNEQFF	TGTGCCAGCAGTTTTAACCCCTTGGGGGGGGAGAACTACAATGAGCAGTTCTTC